This T cell receptor (beta chain) was sequenced during a study of early T cells in non-severe SARS-CoV-2 infection. Study-wide findings and caveats: Matches to VDJdb favored anti-spike CD8 responses and missed private and CD4 specificities.

Worth noting for this clonotype: The antigen is undetermined.

The V end lost 0 bases, the J end lost 1 base, and 8 bases lay between the germline ends. The germline V gene has CDR1 SGDLS and CDR2 YYNGEE. The CDR3 runs 14 residues. Researchers tagged individual cDNA molecules with unique molecular identifiers. MiXCR, applied by TCRdb to the 5' RACE reads, yields one record per CDR3 protein. This sample yields fewer than 85,000 distinct CDR3 sequences, of which around a sixth are seen a single time; 10% to 15% belongs to the top ten. The sample comprised whole blood. J is TRBJ2-7 and V is TRBV9; no reliable D call. The receptor comes from an adult who was a healthcare worker with PCR-confirmed SARS-CoV-2 infection or an uninfected control (not recorded which). CDR3 in DNA: TGTGCCAGCAGCGTAGAGAGTCCATCCTACGAGCAGTACTTC. Its protein is CASSVESPSYEQYF.